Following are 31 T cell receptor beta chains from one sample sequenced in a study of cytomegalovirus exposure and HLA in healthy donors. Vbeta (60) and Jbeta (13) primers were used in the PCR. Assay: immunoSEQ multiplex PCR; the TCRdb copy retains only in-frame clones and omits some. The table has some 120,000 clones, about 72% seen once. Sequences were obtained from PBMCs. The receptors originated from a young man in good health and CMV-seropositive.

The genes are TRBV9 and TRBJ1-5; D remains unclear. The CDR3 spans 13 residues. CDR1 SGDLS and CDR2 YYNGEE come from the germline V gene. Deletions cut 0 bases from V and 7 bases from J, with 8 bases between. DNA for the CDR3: TGTGCCAGCAGCGTAGGCCCAGTACAGCCCCAGCATTTT. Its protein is CASSVGPVQPQHF.

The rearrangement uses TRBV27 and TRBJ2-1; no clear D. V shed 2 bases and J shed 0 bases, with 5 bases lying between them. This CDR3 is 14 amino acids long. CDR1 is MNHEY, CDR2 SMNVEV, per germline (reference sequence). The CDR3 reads CASSLRVSYNEQFF. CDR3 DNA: TGTGCCAGCAGTTTACGGGTCTCCTACAATGAGCAGTTCTTC.

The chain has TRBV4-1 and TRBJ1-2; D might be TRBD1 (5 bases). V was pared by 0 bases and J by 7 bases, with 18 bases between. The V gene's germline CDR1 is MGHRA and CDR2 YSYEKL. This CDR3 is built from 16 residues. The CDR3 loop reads CASSQEGYYGGGGYTF. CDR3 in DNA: TGCGCCAGCAGCCAAGAAGGGTATTACGGGGGGGGTGGCTACACCTTC.

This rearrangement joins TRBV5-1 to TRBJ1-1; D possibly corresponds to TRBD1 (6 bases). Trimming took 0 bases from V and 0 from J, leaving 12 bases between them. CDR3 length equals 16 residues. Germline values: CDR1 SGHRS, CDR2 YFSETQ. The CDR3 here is CASSLGGGRLNTEAFF. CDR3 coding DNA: TGCGCCAGCAGCTTGGGCGGGGGGCGCCTGAACACTGAAGCTTTCTTT. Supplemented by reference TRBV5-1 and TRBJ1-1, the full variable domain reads KAGVTQTPRYLIKTRGQQVTLSCSPISGHRSVSWYQQTPGQGLQFLFEYFSETQRNKGNFPGRFSGRQFSNSRSEMNVSTLELGDSALYLCASSLGGGRLNTEAFFGQGTRLTVV.

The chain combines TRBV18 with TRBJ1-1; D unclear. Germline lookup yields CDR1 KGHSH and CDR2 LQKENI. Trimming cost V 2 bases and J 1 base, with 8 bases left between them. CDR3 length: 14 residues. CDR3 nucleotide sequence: TGTGCCAGCTCACCAGCAGGTCCGAACACTGAAGCTTTCTTT. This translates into CASSPAGPNTEAFF.

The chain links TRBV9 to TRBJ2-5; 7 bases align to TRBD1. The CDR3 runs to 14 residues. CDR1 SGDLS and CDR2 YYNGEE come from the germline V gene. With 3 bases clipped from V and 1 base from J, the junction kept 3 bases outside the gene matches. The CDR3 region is CASSAGQPQETQYF. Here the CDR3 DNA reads TGTGCCAGCAGCGCGGGACAGCCCCAAGAGACCCAGTACTTC.

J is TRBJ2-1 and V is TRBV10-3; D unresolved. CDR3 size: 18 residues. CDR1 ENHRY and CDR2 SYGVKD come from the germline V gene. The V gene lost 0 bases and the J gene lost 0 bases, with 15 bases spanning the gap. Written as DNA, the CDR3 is TGTGCCATCAGTGAGTCGATCTCACAGATTAGCTCCTACAATGAGCAGTTCTTC. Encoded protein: CAISESISQISSYNEQFF.

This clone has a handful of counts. Written as DNA, the CDR3 is TGTGCCACCCGGGAGGGGGCCAACCCCGCCTACGAGCAGTACTTC. Translated, it gives CATREGANPAYEQYF. This rearrangement joins TRBV27 to TRBJ2-7; a possible D gene is TRBD2 (8 bases). The CDR3 is 15 amino acids. Trimming removed 10 bases from V and 2 bases from J, with 21 bases in between. The V gene's germline CDR1 is MNHEY and CDR2 SMNVEV (reference sequence).

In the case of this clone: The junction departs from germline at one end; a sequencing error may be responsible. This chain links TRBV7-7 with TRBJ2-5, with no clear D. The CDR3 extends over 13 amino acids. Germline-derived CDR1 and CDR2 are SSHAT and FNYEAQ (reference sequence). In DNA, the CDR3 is TGTGCTAGCAGCTTAGGGCCGAGGGAGACCCAGTACTTC. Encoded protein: CASSLGPRETQYF.

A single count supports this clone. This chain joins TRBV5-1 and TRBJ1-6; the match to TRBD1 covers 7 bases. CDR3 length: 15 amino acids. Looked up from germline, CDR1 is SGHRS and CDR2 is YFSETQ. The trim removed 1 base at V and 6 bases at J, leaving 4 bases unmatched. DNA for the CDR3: TGCGCCAGCAGCTTGTTCCAGGGGGGTAATTCACCCCTCCACTTT. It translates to CASSLFQGGNSPLHF.

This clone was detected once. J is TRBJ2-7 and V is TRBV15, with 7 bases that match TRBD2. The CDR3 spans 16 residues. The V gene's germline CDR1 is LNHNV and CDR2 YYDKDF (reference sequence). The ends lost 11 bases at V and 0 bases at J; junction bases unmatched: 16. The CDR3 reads CAPGRRARGDSYEQYF. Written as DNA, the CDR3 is TGTGCCCCCGGTCGGCGGGCTCGGGGGGACTCCTACGAGCAGTACTTC.

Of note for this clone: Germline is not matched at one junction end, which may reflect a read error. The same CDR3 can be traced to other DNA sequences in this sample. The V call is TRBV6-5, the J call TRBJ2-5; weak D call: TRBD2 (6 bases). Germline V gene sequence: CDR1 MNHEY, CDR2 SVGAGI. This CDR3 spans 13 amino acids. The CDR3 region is CASSYIGTDAQYF. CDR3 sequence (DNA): TGTGCCAGCAGTTACATAGGGACTGACGCCCAATACTTC.

CDR3 in DNA: TGTGCCAGCAGTGAAACCGGGTATAATGAAAAACTGTTTTTT. Translating it yields CASSETGYNEKLFF. The V gene is TRBV6-1, the J gene TRBJ1-4; the D is unclear. From germline, CDR1 is MNHNS and CDR2 SASEGT. V was shortened by 2 bases and J by 4 bases, with 8 bases between the two germline ends. CDR3 length: 14 residues.

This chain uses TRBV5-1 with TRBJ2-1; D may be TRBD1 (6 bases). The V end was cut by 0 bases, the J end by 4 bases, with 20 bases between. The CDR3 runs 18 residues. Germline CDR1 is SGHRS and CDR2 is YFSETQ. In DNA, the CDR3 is TGCGCCAGCAGCTTGGCCCTTTCGGGTTCAGGGGCGTACAATGAGCAGTTCTTC. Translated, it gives CASSLALSGSGAYNEQFF.

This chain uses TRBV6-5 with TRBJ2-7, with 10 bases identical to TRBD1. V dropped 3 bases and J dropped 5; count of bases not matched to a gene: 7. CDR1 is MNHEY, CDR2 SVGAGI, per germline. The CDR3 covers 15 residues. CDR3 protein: CASSYRSTGGNEQYF. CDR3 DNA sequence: TGTGCCAGCAGTTATCGATCGACAGGGGGCAACGAGCAGTACTTC.

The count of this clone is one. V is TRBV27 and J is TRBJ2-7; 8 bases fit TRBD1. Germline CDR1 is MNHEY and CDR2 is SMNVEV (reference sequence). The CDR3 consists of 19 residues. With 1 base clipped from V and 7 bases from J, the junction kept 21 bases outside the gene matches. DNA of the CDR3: TGTGCCAGCAGTTTATATGCGGGACAGGTGTCGATCGGTCGTCGGGAGCAGTACTTC. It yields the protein CASSLYAGQVSIGRREQYF.

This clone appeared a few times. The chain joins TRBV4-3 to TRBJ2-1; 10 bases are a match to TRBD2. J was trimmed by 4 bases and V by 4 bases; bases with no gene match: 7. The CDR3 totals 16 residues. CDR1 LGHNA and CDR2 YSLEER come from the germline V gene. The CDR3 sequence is CASSPSLAGLYNEQFF. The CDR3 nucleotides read TGCGCCAGCAGCCCCTCACTAGCGGGACTATACAATGAGCAGTTCTTC.

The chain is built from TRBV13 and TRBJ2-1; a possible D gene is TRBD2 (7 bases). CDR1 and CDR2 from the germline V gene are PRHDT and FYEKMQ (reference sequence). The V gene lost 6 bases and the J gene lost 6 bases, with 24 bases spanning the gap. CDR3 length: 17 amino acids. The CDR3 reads CASSQIRGRERSNEQFF. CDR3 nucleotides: TGTGCCAGCAGTCAAATTCGGGGGCGGGAGAGAAGCAATGAGCAGTTCTTC.

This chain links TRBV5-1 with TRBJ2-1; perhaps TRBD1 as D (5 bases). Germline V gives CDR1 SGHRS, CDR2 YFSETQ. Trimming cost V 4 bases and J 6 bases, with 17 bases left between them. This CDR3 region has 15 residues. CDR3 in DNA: TGCGCCAGCAGCAATCTGCTTATGGGGCCCAATGAGCAGTTCTTC. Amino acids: CASSNLLMGPNEQFF. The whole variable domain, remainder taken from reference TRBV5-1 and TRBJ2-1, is KAGVTQTPRYLIKTRGQQVTLSCSPISGHRSVSWYQQTPGQGLQFLFEYFSETQRNKGNFPGRFSGRQFSNSRSEMNVSTLELGDSALYLCASSNLLMGPNEQFFGPGTRLTVL.

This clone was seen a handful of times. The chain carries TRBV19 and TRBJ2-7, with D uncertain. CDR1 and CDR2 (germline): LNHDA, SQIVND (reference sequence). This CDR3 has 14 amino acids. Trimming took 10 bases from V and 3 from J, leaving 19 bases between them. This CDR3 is CATLAGRYHYEQYF. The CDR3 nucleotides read TGTGCCACCTTGGCTGGCAGGTATCACTACGAGCAGTACTTC. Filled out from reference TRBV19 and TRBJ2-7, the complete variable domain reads DGGITQSPKYLFRKEGQNVTLSCEQNLNHDAMYWYRQDPGQGLRLIYYSQIVNDFQKGDIAEGYSVSREKKESFPLTVTSAQKNPTAFYLCATLAGRYHYEQYFGPGTRLTVT.

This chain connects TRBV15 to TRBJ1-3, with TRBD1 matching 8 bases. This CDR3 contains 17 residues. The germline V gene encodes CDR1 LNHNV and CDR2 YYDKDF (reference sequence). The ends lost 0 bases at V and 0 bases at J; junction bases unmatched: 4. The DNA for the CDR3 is TGTGCCACCAGCAGAGATTGGGGACAGGTCTCTGGAAACACCATATATTTT. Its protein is CATSRDWGQVSGNTIYF.

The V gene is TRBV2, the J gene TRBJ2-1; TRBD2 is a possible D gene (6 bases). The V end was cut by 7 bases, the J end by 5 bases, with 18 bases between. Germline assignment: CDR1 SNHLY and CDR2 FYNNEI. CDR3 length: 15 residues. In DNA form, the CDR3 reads TGTGCCAGCACTCGCCGGGGGACGGGGGACAATGAGCAGTTCTTC. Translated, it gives CASTRRGTGDNEQFF.

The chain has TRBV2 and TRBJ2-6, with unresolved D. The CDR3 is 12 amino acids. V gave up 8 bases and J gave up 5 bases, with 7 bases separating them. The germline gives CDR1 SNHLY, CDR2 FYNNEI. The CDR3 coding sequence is TGTGCCAGCCTCAGAAGGGCCAACGTCCTGACTTTC. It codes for CASLRRANVLTF.

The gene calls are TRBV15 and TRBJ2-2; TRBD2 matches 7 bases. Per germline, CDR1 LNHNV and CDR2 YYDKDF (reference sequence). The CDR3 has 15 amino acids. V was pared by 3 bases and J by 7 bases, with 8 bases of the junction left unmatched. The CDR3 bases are TGTGCCACCAGCAGGATGGGAGGGGATCACGGGGAGCTGTTTTTT. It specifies CATSRMGGDHGELFF.

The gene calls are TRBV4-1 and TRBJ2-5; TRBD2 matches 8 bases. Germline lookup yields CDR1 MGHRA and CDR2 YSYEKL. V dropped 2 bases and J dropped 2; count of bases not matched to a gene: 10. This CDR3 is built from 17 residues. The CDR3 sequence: CASSQRAGGGQQETQYF. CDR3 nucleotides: TGCGCCAGCAGCCAACGCGCCGGGGGGGGGCAGCAAGAGACCCAGTACTTC.

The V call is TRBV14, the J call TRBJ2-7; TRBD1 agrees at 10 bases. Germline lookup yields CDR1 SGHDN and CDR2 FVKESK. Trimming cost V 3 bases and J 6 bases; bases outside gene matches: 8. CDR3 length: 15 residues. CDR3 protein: CASSHPGQGYREQYF. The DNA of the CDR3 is TGTGCCAGCAGCCATCCGGGACAGGGGTATCGCGAGCAGTACTTC.

The CDR3 region is CATYGTVSLYNEQFF. DNA for the CDR3: TGTGCCACCTACGGGACAGTTTCTCTCTACAATGAGCAGTTCTTC. V and J are TRBV10-3 and TRBJ2-1; TRBD1 aligns across 7 bases. The trim removed 10 bases at V and 3 bases at J, leaving 12 bases unmatched. The CDR3 contains 15 residues. Germline-derived CDR1 and CDR2 are ENHRY and SYGVKD.

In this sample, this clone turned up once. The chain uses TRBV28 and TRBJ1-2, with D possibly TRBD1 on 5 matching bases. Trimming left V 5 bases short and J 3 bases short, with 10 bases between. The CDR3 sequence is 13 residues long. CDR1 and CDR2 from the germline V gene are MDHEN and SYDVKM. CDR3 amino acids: CASSPWGHYGYTF. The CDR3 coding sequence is TGTGCCAGCAGTCCCTGGGGCCACTATGGCTACACCTTC.

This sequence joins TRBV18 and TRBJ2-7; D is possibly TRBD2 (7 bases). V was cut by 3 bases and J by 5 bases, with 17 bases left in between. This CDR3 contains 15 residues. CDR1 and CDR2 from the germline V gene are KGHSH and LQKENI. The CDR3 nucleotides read TGTGCCAGCTCACCGGAGGGGGGAGGGATCCACGAGCAGTACTTC. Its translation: CASSPEGGGIHEQYF.

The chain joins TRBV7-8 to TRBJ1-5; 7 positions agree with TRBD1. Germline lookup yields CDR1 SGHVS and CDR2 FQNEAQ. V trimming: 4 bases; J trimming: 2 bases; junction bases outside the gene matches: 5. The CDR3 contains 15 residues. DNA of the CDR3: TGTGCCAGCAGCTCACGACAGGGAGGCAATCAGCCCCAGCATTTT. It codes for CASSSRQGGNQPQHF.

Written as DNA, the CDR3 is TGCGCCAGCAGCCCGGACAGGGACAATGAGCAGTTCTTC. Translated: CASSPDRDNEQFF. This sequence joins TRBV5-1 and TRBJ2-1; 8 bases line up with TRBD1. After removal of 4 bases from V and 5 bases from J, the junction contained 2 bases not matched to a gene. CDR1 is SGHRS and CDR2 is YFSETQ in the germline V gene. CDR3 length: 13 amino acids. Based on the CDR3 plus reference TRBV5-1 and TRBJ2-1, the full variable domain is KAGVTQTPRYLIKTRGQQVTLSCSPISGHRSVSWYQQTPGQGLQFLFEYFSETQRNKGNFPGRFSGRQFSNSRSEMNVSTLELGDSALYLCASSPDRDNEQFFGPGTRLTVL.